This T cell receptor (beta chain) was identified in a study of naive and memory T cell subsets. Findings and limits, study-wide: Possibly reflecting memory cells re-expressing CD45RA, a few larger clonotypes occurred in naive repertoires, especially CD8.

An equimolar mix of two oligonucleotides served as the beta constant-region primer for TRBC1 and TRBC2. Ligated cDNA was amplified by four rounds of PCR with nested alpha and beta constant-region primers and SP2. TCRdb independently ran MiXCR on the UMI-ligation and nested PCR reads; one entry per CDR3 protein. The sample has under 150,000 distinct CDR3 sequences, 15% to 25% seen once. CMV status came from CD4+ IFNgamma after overnight CMV lysate stimulation. CD8 T cells were positively selected from what remained after CD4 positive selection. V gave up 6 bases and J gave up 4 bases, with 6 bases separating them. Germline CDR1 WSHSY, CDR2 SAAADI. This CDR3 is built from 11 residues. As concerns this clonotype: Its antigen is still unknown.

The rearrangement links TRBV10-2 to TRBJ1-2; no definite D call. The sample was naive CD8+ T cells from blood. This TCR derives from a human donor in good health. The CDR3 nucleotides read TGCGCCAGCAGGGCTTCCTATGGCTACACCTTC. Its protein product is CASRASYGYTF.